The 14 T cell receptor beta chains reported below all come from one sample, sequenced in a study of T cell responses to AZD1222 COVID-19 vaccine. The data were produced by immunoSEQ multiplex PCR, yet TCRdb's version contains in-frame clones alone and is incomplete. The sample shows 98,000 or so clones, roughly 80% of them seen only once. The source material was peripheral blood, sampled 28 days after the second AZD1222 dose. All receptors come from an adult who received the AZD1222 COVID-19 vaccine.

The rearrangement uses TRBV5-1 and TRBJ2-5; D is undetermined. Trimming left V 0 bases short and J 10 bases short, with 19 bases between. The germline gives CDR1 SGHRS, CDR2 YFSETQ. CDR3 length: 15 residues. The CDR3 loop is CASSLGGLPFGDQYF. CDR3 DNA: TGCGCCAGCAGCTTGGGAGGCCTACCATTCGGCGACCAGTACTTC.

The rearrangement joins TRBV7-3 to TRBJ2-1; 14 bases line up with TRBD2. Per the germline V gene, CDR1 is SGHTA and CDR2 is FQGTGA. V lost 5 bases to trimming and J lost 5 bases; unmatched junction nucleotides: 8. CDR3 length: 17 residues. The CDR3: CASSNEAGLAGDNEQFF. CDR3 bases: TGTGCCAGCAGCAACGAAGCGGGACTAGCGGGGGACAATGAGCAGTTCTTC. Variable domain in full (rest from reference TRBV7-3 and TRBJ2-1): GAGVSQTPSNKVTEKGKYVELRCDPISGHTALYWYRQSLGQGPEFLIYFQGTGAADDSGLPNDRFFAVRPEGSVSTLKIQRTERGDSAVYLCASSNEAGLAGDNEQFFGPGTRLTVL.

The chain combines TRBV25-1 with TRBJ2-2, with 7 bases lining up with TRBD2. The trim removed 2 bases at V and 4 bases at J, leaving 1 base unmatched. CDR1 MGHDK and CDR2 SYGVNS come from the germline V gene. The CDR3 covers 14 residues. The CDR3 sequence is CASSEGTTTGELFF. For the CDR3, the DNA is TGTGCCAGCAGTGAAGGGACTACCACCGGGGAGCTGTTTTTT.

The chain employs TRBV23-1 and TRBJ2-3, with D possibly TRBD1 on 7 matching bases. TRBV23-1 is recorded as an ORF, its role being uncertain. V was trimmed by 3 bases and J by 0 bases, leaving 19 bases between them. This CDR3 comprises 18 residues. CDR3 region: CASSHNRGRTGSTDTQYF. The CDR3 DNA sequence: TGCGCCAGCAGTCACAATCGGGGGCGGACAGGTAGCACAGATACGCAGTATTTT.

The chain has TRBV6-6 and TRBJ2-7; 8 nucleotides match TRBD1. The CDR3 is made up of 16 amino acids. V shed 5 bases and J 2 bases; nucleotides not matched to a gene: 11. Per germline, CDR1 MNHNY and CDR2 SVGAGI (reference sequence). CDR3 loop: CASSLNRDRRPYEQYF. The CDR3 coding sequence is TGTGCCAGCAGTCTCAACCGGGACAGGAGACCCTACGAGCAGTACTTC.

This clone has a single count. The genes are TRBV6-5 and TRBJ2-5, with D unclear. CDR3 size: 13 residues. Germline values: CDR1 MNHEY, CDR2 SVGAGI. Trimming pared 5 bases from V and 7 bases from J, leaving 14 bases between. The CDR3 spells CASSIGSTGTQYF. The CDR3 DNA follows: TGTGCCAGCAGTATCGGTAGCACGGGGACCCAGTACTTC.

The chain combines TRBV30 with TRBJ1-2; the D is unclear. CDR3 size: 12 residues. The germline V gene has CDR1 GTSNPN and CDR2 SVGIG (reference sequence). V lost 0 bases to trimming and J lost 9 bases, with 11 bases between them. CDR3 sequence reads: CAWSVQRDRYTF. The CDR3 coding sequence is TGTGCCTGGAGTGTACAACGGGATCGCTACACCTTC.

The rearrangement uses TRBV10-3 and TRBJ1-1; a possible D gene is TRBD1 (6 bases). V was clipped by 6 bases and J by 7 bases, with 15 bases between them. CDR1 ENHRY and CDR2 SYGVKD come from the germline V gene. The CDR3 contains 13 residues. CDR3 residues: CAIRDGGAVEAFF. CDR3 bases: TGTGCCATCAGGGATGGGGGGGCGGTTGAAGCTTTCTTT.

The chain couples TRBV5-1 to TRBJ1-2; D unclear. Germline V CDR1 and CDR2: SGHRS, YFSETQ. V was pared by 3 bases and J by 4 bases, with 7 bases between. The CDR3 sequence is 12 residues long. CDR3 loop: CASSSGIYGYTF. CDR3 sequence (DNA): TGCGCCAGCAGCTCGGGGATCTATGGCTACACCTTC. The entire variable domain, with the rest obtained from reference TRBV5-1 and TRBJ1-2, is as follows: KAGVTQTPRYLIKTRGQQVTLSCSPISGHRSVSWYQQTPGQGLQFLFEYFSETQRNKGNFPGRFSGRQFSNSRSEMNVSTLELGDSALYLCASSSGIYGYTFGSGTRLTVV.

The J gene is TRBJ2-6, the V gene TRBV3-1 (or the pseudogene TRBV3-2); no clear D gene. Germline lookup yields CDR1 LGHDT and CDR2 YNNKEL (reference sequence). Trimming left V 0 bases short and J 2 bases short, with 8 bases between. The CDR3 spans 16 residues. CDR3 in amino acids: CASSQDWGTGANVLTF. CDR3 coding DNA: TGTGCCAGCAGCCAAGATTGGGGTACTGGGGCCAACGTCCTGACTTTC.

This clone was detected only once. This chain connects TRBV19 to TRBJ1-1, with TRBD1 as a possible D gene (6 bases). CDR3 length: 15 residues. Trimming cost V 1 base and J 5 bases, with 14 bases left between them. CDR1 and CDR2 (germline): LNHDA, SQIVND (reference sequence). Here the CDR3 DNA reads TGTGCCAGTAGTATAGTTGCAGGGGCGATTACTGAAGCTTTCTTT. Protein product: CASSIVAGAITEAFF.

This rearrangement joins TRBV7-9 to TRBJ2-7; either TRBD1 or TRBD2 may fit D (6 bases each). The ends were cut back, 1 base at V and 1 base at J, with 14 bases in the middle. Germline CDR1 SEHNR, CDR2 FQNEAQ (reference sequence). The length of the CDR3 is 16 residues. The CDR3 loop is CASSLGGGIGSYEQYF. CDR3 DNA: TGTGCCAGCAGCTTAGGAGGGGGGATCGGGTCCTACGAGCAGTACTTC.

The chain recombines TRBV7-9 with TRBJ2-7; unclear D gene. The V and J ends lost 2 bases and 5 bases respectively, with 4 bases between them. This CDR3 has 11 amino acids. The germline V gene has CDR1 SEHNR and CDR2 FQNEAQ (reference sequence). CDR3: CASSLLDEQYF. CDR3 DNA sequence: TGTGCCAGCAGCTTATTGGACGAGCAGTACTTC.

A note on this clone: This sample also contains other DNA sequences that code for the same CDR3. The CDR3 loop reads CASSGPNTGELFF. DNA of the CDR3: TGTGCCAGCAGCGGACCTAACACCGGGGAGCTGTTTTTT. This chain links TRBV5-4 with TRBJ2-2, with unresolved D. The CDR3 extends over 13 amino acids. The V gene's germline CDR1 is SGHNT and CDR2 YYREEE (reference sequence). Trimming removed 4 bases from V and 2 bases from J, with 6 bases in between.